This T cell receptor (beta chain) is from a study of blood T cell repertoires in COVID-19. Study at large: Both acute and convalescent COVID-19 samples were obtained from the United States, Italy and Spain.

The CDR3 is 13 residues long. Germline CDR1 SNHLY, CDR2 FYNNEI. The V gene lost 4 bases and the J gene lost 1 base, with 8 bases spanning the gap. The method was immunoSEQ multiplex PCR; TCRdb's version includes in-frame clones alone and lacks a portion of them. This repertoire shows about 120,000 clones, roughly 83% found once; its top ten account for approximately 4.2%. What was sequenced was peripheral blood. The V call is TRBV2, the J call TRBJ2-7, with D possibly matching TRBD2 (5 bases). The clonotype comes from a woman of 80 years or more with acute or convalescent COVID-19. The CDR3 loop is CASSGLPSYEQYF. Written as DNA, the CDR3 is TGTGCCAGCAGTGGACTACCGTCCTACGAGCAGTACTTC.